This entry is about one TCR beta chain. Its antigen is not yet known. One base away there is no much larger clone; base qualities are not given. This record comes from a study of blood T cell repertoires in COVID-19 (dated by TCRdb to about 2020). At the level of the whole study: Samples from collaborators originated in the United States, Italy and Spain and spanned both the acute and convalescent phases of COVID-19. Where available, HLA class I and class II types were obtained from metadata supplied by the sample provider rather than from assay-based typing. The samples were drawn from the first 160 participants of the ongoing ImmuneRACE study and from 1,200 or so subjects provided by 6 global collaborators. Sample metadata almost always included a de-identified subject ID, COVID-19 status, age in years and sex. The repertoires were made available in a free public database intended to serve as a resource for research on the immune response to SARS-CoV-2. The prospective study material was composed of cDNA or gDNA derived from T cells, B-cell-depleted T cells, or PBMCs. Subjects who had been exposed to COVID-19, were actively infected with it, or had recovered from it provided the deeply sampled blood TCRbeta repertoires that made up the dataset. Findings and caveats that apply to the study as a whole: Clinical and demographic metadata were provided uncurated, with the amount varying by source and participant.

Including cysteine and phenylalanine, the CDR3 has 16 amino acids. This entry keeps only the CDR3 DNA: 48 bases, framed from base 1. Sequences MNHEY (CDR1) and SVGEGT (CDR2) are obtained from the germline V gene. The germline V end is reduced by 1 base and the J end by 9 bases; junction bases left unmatched: 12. TCRbeta CDR3 regions were amplified from genomic DNA by means of the immunoSEQ Assay, a bias-controlled multiplex PCR. As for how the authors treated the data: Within the assay, amplification of reference gene primers was used to estimate how many nucleated cells each sample contained. To quantify the absolute abundance of each unique TCRbeta CDR3 rearrangement, sequence reads were collapsed and filtered. For each sample, productive Simpson clonality was calculated as the square root of Simpson's diversity index across productive rearrangements. The table comes from immuneACCESS by way of TCRdb, which keeps in-frame sequences with V and J called. Part of the clones is missing from these tables; in studies checked, under half for an unresolved V gene and the rest for unknown reasons. V and J calls and clone size come straight from that table; D and trimming were deduced from the DNA. In all, the sample holds approximately 280,000 clones, and approximately 90% of those were seen once. The ten largest make up 12% of the sample.

Collaborating institutions collected whole blood in K2EDTA tubes following their own protocols. Collaborator samples were shipped for TCRbeta analysis as frozen whole blood, isolated PBMCs, or DNA extracted from either sample type. The sequence links TRBV6-2 or TRBV6-3 to TRBJ1-5, with 7 central nucleotides matching TRBD1. Sequences were obtained from peripheral blood. The clonotype was recovered from a woman aged 55-75 years with acute or convalescent COVID-19. The sequenced DNA: TGTGCCAGCAGTTACTACGGGACAGAGCCCCTACCGCCCCAGCATTTT. Translated, this gives CASSYYGTEPLPPQHF.